The TCR beta chain under discussion was sequenced for a study of beta chain features in type 1 diabetes. In regard to this clone: Its specificity is unknown.

Expressed TCRB transcripts were sequenced because the isolated RNA had all been reverse transcribed beforehand. Libraries were prepared by immunoSEQ multiplex PCR; TCRdb keeps only in-frame clonotypes and omits some of them. The table lists 600,000 or so clones, roughly 12% of them singletons. The study's findings and limits: A possible short-template PCR bias applies equally to patients and controls. The study found moderately but significantly shorter TCRB CDR3s in all four CD4+ subsets of Type 1 diabetes patients.

This receptor was taken from a man aged 25 to 40 with type 1 diabetes. Sequencing input: naive CD4+ T cells from blood.

This chain's CDR3 is CASSLQVNYGYTF. The CDR3 nucleotides read TGCGCCAGCAGCCTCCAAGTAAACTATGGCTACACCTTC. The rearrangement uses TRBV5-1 and TRBJ1-2; D gene ambiguous. V was shortened by 4 bases and J by 2 bases, with 9 bases between the two germline ends. The CDR3 consists of 13 residues. CDR1 is SGHRS and CDR2 is YFSETQ in the germline V gene.